The present T cell receptor (beta chain) was sequenced within a study of T cell repertoires in cytomegalovirus infection. Study details: Indications of both CMV infection and matching HLA type were provided by public TCR beta signatures.

Many counts were recorded for this clonotype. Its antigen is unknown. MiXCR, run by TCRdb on the reads, gives a single entry per CDR3 protein. The repertoire holds about 490,000 distinct CDR3 sequences, with roughly 29% as singletons. Study-level findings and limits: The ex vivo response was dominated by HLA-C-restricted CMV-specific TCR beta clonotypes. Summed frequency of shared TCR beta families picked out CMV carriers who also had the relevant HLA.

The CDR3 runs to 15 residues. Germline trimming cut 5 bases from V and 0 bases from J; bases unmatched to any gene: 6. Germline lookup yields CDR1 SGHTA and CDR2 FQGNSA. The specimen was PBMCs. This clonotype originated in a human donor in good health (CMV status not recorded). Some clones in this sample may be carry-over from other donors' samples. The chain carries TRBV7-2 and TRBJ1-2, with TRBD1 identical over 7 bases. The CDR3 coding sequence is TGTGCCAGCAGCCTACAGGGGATATCTAACTATGGCTACACCTTC. Its translation is CASSLQGISNYGYTF.